The rows below give T cell receptor beta chains drawn from one sample of a study of Ad26.COV2.S vaccination and SARS-CoV-2 variants. Generated by immunoSEQ multiplex PCR, the TCRdb table keeps only in-frame clones and is missing some. The sample shows some 350,000 clones, under 95% of them seen only once. The sample was peripheral blood, taken after recovery from COVID-19. These receptors all stem from a human donor who had recovered from COVID-19. Each CDR3 is given with its conserved first and last residue.

v_gene	j_gene	CDR3aa
TRBV7-6	TRBJ2-7	CASSIGQGASYEQYF
TRBV19	TRBJ2-5	CASSIGVAGALQETQYF
TRBV4-1	TRBJ2-7	CASSRGRDYEQYF
TRBV27	TRBJ1-2	CASSHTRTEANYGYTF
TRBV19	TRBJ1-6	CASRGQYNSPLHF
TRBV5-6	TRBJ1-1	CASSFLLGAEAFF
TRBV6-2/TRBV6-3	TRBJ1-1	CASSYSHTYTEAFF
TRBV5-6	TRBJ2-1	CASSRAGRSYNEQFF
TRBV2	TRBJ1-1	CASRMTGGSTEAFF
TRBV5-4	TRBJ1-1	CASSYRGQTEAFF
TRBV9	TRBJ2-7	CASSPRVGGRASEQYF
TRBV9	TRBJ1-2	CASSVAGKDGESGYTF
TRBV5-4	TRBJ1-1	CASSQWMNTEAFF
TRBV6-5	TRBJ1-5	CASSRNQGSNQPQHF
TRBV6-5	TRBJ1-1	CASSYSGQGFYTEAFF
TRBV20-1	TRBJ2-7	CSASMSQVPYEQYF
TRBV5-6	TRBJ1-5	CASSLAGTGGQPQHF
TRBV7-6	TRBJ2-7	CASSSPSSGGSYEQYF
TRBV25-1	TRBJ1-3	CASRSSGNTIYF
TRBV6-5	TRBJ2-7	CASSYGQGGYEQYF
TRBV2	TRBJ2-6	CASIGTVVRSGANVLTF
TRBV15	TRBJ2-7	CATSREGFEQYF
TRBV4-1	TRBJ1-1	CASSPPGHTGNTEAFF
TRBV25-1	TRBJ2-3	CASSSGTSGGLADTQYF
TRBV7-9	TRBJ1-2	CASSGGTGSSGYTF
TRBV10-1	TRBJ2-5	CASSEIRGPSETQYF